These 26 T cell receptor beta chains were all obtained from the same sample, sequenced in a study of cytomegalovirus exposure and HLA in healthy donors. Use of 60 Vbeta and 13 Jbeta primers characterized the PCR. TCRdb's table, derived via immunoSEQ multiplex PCR, lists solely in-frame clones and lacks some. The table lists about 120,000 clones, 76% of them singletons. Sequencing was performed on PBMCs. The receptors were gathered from a woman aged 40 to 50 in good health and CMV-seropositive.

V and J are TRBV7-9 and TRBJ1-1, with 7 nucleotides matching TRBD1. The junction had 7 bases not matched to a gene; V was cut back by 4 bases and J by 2 bases. This CDR3 is built from 15 residues. Germline assignment: CDR1 SEHNR and CDR2 FQNEAQ (reference sequence). CDR3 DNA sequence: TGTGCCAGCAGCTCGGGACAGCTCTCTAACACTGAAGCTTTCTTT. It translates to CASSSGQLSNTEAFF.

The genes are TRBV5-1 and TRBJ2-6; D is perhaps TRBD2 (6 bases). Trimming left V 4 bases short and J 1 base short, with 18 bases between. CDR1 and CDR2 from the germline V gene are SGHRS and YFSETQ. The CDR3 has 18 amino acids. CDR3 amino acids: CASSLAGPLRSGANVLTF. The DNA for the CDR3 is TGCGCCAGCAGCCTCGCGGGACCCCTACGATCTGGGGCCAACGTCCTGACTTTC.

This clone was recorded a few times. The chain combines TRBV7-9 with TRBJ1-4; possibly TRBD1 for D (5 bases). The CDR3 sequence is 15 residues long. From germline, CDR1 is SEHNR and CDR2 FQNEAQ (reference sequence). V lost 7 bases to trimming and J lost 6 bases, with 18 bases between them. The CDR3 DNA reads TGTGCCAGCACTCGGGGGTTGGGGTTGGATGAAAAACTGTTTTTT. Translating gives CASTRGLGLDEKLFF. Full variable domain (remainder filled in from reference TRBV7-9 and TRBJ1-4): DTGVSQNPRHKITKRGQNVTFRCDPISEHNRLYWYRQTLGQGPEFLTYFQNEAQLEKSRLLSDRFSAERPKGSFSTLEIQRTEQGDSAMYLCASTRGLGLDEKLFFGSGTQLSVL.

This rearrangement joins TRBV30 to TRBJ1-4; 7 bases line up with TRBD1. CDR3 size: 15 residues. The J segment lost 5 bases and the V segment lost 1 base, leaving 7 bases of the junction unmatched. In germline, CDR1 is GTSNPN, CDR2 SVGIG (reference sequence). CDR3: CAWSGTGLKNEKLFF. CDR3 bases: TGTGCCTGGAGTGGGACAGGCCTTAAAAATGAAAAACTGTTTTTT.

The chain links TRBV7-2 to TRBJ1-6; D uncertain. The ends were cut back, 8 bases at V and 7 bases at J, with 15 bases in the middle. Germline assignment: CDR1 SGHTA and CDR2 FQGNSA. The CDR3 is made up of 14 amino acids. CDR3 sequence reads: CASRGDLQNSPLHF. As DNA, the CDR3 is TGTGCCAGCCGGGGTGACTTACAGAATTCACCCCTCCACTTT.

There are a few counts of this clone. The J gene is TRBJ1-1, the V gene TRBV18, with D unresolved. V gave up 0 bases and J gave up 6 bases, with 11 bases separating them. The CDR3 extends over 14 amino acids. CDR1 KGHSH and CDR2 LQKENI come from the germline V gene. DNA for the CDR3: TGTGCCAGCTCACCACCGTTGGGCTATGCTGAAGCTTTCTTT. Translated, it gives CASSPPLGYAEAFF.

V is TRBV30 and J is TRBJ1-6; TRBD1 is a possible D gene (5 bases). CDR3 size: 13 residues. Germline V gives CDR1 GTSNPN, CDR2 SVGIG (reference sequence). V was trimmed by 8 bases and J by 8 bases, leaving 16 bases between them. Here the CDR3 DNA reads TGTGCCCAGAAACGGGGGACCGATTCACCCCTCCACTTT. It yields the protein CAQKRGTDSPLHF. The variable domain in full, with the rest retrieved from reference TRBV30 and TRBJ1-6, is SQTIHQWPATLVQPVGSPLSLECTVEGTSNPNLYWYRQAAGRGLQLLFYSVGIGQISSEVPQNLSASRPQDRQFILSSKKLLLSDSGFYLCAQKRGTDSPLHFGNGTRLTVT.

The rearrangement links TRBV2 to TRBJ2-7, with 7 bases lining up with TRBD1. The V gene's germline CDR1 is SNHLY and CDR2 FYNNEI. The CDR3 has 12 amino acids. Trimming at V came to 7 bases and at J to 3 bases, leaving 3 bases not matched to a gene. The CDR3 reads CASKNRGYEQYF. The DNA of the CDR3 is TGTGCCAGCAAGAACAGGGGCTACGAGCAGTACTTC.

The chain has TRBV13 and TRBJ1-6, with 8 bases matching TRBD1. Germline V gene lookup returns CDR1 PRHDT and CDR2 FYEKMQ (reference sequence). V gave up 6 bases and J gave up 6 bases; unmatched junction bases: 10. The CDR3 spans 16 residues. DNA for the CDR3: TGTGCCAGCAGTCTCGAGGACAGGGCCCCTAATTCACCCCTCCACTTT. This sequence encodes CASSLEDRAPNSPLHF.

CDR3 in DNA: TGTGCCAGCAGCGAATCGGGGGGGCCTTACTACGAGCAGTACTTC. It is translated as CASSESGGPYYEQYF. This sequence joins TRBV6-5 and TRBJ2-7; 8 nucleotides match TRBD2. Germline CDR1 is MNHEY and CDR2 is SVGAGI. The CDR3 consists of 15 residues. Germline trimming cut 6 bases from V and 3 bases from J; bases unmatched to any gene: 10.

The CDR3 DNA reads TGTGCCTGGGAGAAGACAGGGGGCACTGAAGCTTTCTTT. The encoded protein is CAWEKTGGTEAFF. V gene TRBV30 combines with J gene TRBJ1-1; TRBD1 matches at 9 bases. Germline V gene data show CDR1 as GTSNPN and CDR2 as SVGIG (reference sequence). J gave up 4 bases and V 5 bases, and 5 bases lay outside the gene matches. This CDR3 has 13 amino acids.

The V call is TRBV5-1, the J call TRBJ2-1; TRBD1 agrees at 8 bases. Germline loops: CDR1 SGHRS, CDR2 YFSETQ. V dropped 1 base and J dropped 3; count of bases not matched to a gene: 6. This CDR3 comprises 16 residues. The CDR3 loop reads CASSLTAGGIYNEQFF. CDR3 coding DNA: TGCGCCAGCAGCTTGACGGCAGGGGGCATCTACAATGAGCAGTTCTTC.

The J gene is TRBJ1-2, the V gene TRBV6-1; D is unresolved. The CDR3 sequence is 15 residues long. CDR1 is MNHNS, CDR2 SASEGT, per germline. Trimming pared 4 bases from V and 4 bases from J, leaving 16 bases between. CDR3 amino acids: CASSVTAQFAYGYTF. CDR3 nucleotides: TGTGCCAGCAGTGTAACCGCTCAGTTCGCCTATGGCTACACCTTC.

CDR3 residues: CASSFPSGGWETQYF. The CDR3 nucleotides read TGCGCCAGCAGCTTCCCTAGCGGGGGGTGGGAGACCCAGTACTTC. The chain recombines TRBV5-1 with TRBJ2-5; 11 positions agree with TRBD2. Trimming cost V 2 bases and J 5 bases; bases outside gene matches: 5. The length of the CDR3 is 15 residues. Looked up from germline, CDR1 is SGHRS and CDR2 is YFSETQ.

The chain recombines TRBV18 with TRBJ1-6; no definite D call. Trimming removed 2 bases from V and 8 bases from J, with 10 bases in between. This CDR3 has 14 residues. CDR1 KGHSH and CDR2 LQKENI come from the germline V gene. CDR3 loop: CASSPAGTDSPLHF. The CDR3 nucleotides read TGTGCCAGCTCACCAGCAGGTACGGATTCACCCCTCCACTTT. The whole variable domain, filled in from reference TRBV18 and TRBJ1-6, reads NAGVMQNPRHLVRRRGQEARLRCSPMKGHSHVYWYRQLPEEGLKFMVYLQKENIIDESGMPKERFSAEFPKEGPSILRIQQVVRGDSAAYFCASSPAGTDSPLHFGNGTRLTVT.

The chain has TRBV5-6 and TRBJ1-2, with D uncertain. Germline V gene sequence: CDR1 SGHDT, CDR2 YYEEEE. Trimming took off 1 base at V and 3 bases at J, with 10 bases between the two ends. There are 14 residues in the CDR3. The CDR3 region is CASSLSGVHYGYTF. CDR3 nucleotides: TGTGCCAGCAGCTTGTCTGGAGTTCACTATGGCTACACCTTC.

The chain couples TRBV2 to TRBJ2-2; D may be TRBD1 (6 bases). V shed 4 bases and J shed 0 bases, with 12 bases lying between them. The CDR3 runs to 16 residues. The V gene's germline CDR1 is SNHLY and CDR2 FYNNEI. CDR3 residues: CASSVGRTANTGELFF. The CDR3 nucleotides read TGTGCCAGCAGTGTGGGCAGGACAGCGAACACCGGGGAGCTGTTTTTT.

The chain couples TRBV6-1 to TRBJ1-2; D is perhaps TRBD1 (6 bases). The CDR3 loop spans 16 amino acids. Germline V lookup: CDR1 MNHNS, CDR2 SASEGT. Trimming removed 3 bases from V and 8 bases from J, with 22 bases in between. The CDR3 sequence: CASSDAKRAGEVGYTF. The CDR3 DNA sequence: TGTGCCAGCAGTGACGCAAAACGGGCAGGGGAAGTGGGCTACACCTTC.

CDR3 bases: TGCGCCAGCAGACCACAGGAGAACACTGAAGCTTTCTTT. This codes for CASRPQENTEAFF. The chain couples TRBV5-1 to TRBJ1-1; weak D call: TRBD1 (5 bases). V lost 5 bases and J 1 base, leaving 9 bases between the germline ends. This CDR3 is built from 13 residues. Germline lookup yields CDR1 SGHRS and CDR2 YFSETQ.

The chain has TRBV5-1 and TRBJ1-1, with D tentatively TRBD1 (6 bases). Germline V gene sequence: CDR1 SGHRS, CDR2 YFSETQ. V was shortened by 4 bases and J by 1 base, with 17 bases between the two germline ends. This CDR3 is 16 amino acids long. CDR3 bases: TGCGCCAGCAGCCCAGACAGGAGTAGGTCGAACACTGAAGCTTTCTTT. Translated, it gives CASSPDRSRSNTEAFF. The complete variable domain, with remaining parts taken from reference TRBV5-1 and TRBJ1-1, reads KAGVTQTPRYLIKTRGQQVTLSCSPISGHRSVSWYQQTPGQGLQFLFEYFSETQRNKGNFPGRFSGRQFSNSRSEMNVSTLELGDSALYLCASSPDRSRSNTEAFFGQGTRLTVV.

This clone came up many times. This chain joins TRBV30 and TRBJ1-4; 7 positions match TRBD1. This CDR3 comprises 14 residues. Germline CDR1 GTSNPN, CDR2 SVGIG (reference sequence). V lost 0 bases and J lost 9; bases outside the gene matches: 7. The CDR3 protein is CAWSVRQGVQKLFF. The CDR3 DNA sequence: TGTGCCTGGAGTGTACGGCAGGGGGTGCAAAAACTGTTTTTT. Together with reference TRBV30 and TRBJ1-4, the CDR3 gives the full variable domain: SQTIHQWPATLVQPVGSPLSLECTVEGTSNPNLYWYRQAAGRGLQLLFYSVGIGQISSEVPQNLSASRPQDRQFILSSKKLLLSDSGFYLCAWSVRQGVQKLFFGSGTQLSVL.

The chain has TRBV2 and TRBJ1-1; no definite D call. Germline CDR1 is SNHLY and CDR2 is FYNNEI. The CDR3 length is 16 residues. Trimming removed 6 bases from V and 0 bases from J, with 17 bases in between. The CDR3 reads CASRGQKNSMNTEAFF. CDR3 DNA: TGTGCCAGCAGGGGTCAGAAAAACAGCATGAACACTGAAGCTTTCTTT.

CDR3 sequence: CASSFAGTEAFF. For the CDR3, the DNA is TGTGCCAGCAGCTTTGCAGGCACTGAAGCTTTCTTT. This chain connects TRBV7-9 to TRBJ1-1; D gene ambiguous. V lost 3 bases, J lost 4 bases, and 6 bases lay in between. CDR1 is SEHNR, CDR2 FQNEAQ, per germline (reference sequence). This CDR3 has 12 amino acids.

The V and J genes are TRBV19 and TRBJ1-4, with no clear D. V was pared by 7 bases and J by 2 bases, with 14 bases between. Germline-derived CDR1 and CDR2 are LNHDA and SQIVND (reference sequence). The CDR3 runs 15 residues. The DNA for the CDR3 is TGTGCCAGTAACGAGGCCCATAGGACTAATGAAAAACTGTTTTTT. Translating it yields CASNEAHRTNEKLFF.

The DNA of the CDR3 is TGTGCCAGCAGCGCTTTGACAGGGAAGGACACTGAAGCTTTCTTT. Residues: CASSALTGKDTEAFF. The chain couples TRBV7-6 to TRBJ1-1, with TRBD1 identical over 7 bases. Trimming cost V 5 bases and J 3 bases; bases outside gene matches: 9. Per germline, CDR1 SGHVS and CDR2 FNYEAQ. The CDR3 has 15 amino acids.

The chain carries TRBV6-1 and TRBJ2-4; 7 nucleotides match TRBD1. Per the germline V gene, CDR1 is MNHNS and CDR2 is SASEGT. Trimming at V came to 6 bases and at J to 4 bases, leaving 9 bases not matched to a gene. The CDR3 runs 15 residues. CDR3 coding DNA: TGTGCCAGCAGGGCCCCGGGACAGCTAAAAAACATTCAGTACTTC. It codes for CASRAPGQLKNIQYF.